This TCR beta chain was recorded in a study of human T cells and chemical hapten exposure. There are many counts of this clonotype. Whole blood, unfractionated, served as the material for total RNA extraction. It was the library that attached unique molecular identifiers to individual cDNA molecules. TCRdb re-called the 5' RACE reads through MiXCR, storing one row per CDR3 protein. The repertoire holds some 150,000 distinct CDR3 sequences, with around 4.1% as singletons. The sequence came from a female donor in good health.

CDR3: CSVEDPGQGTENEQFF. CDR3 sequence (DNA): TGCAGCGTTGAAGATCCGGGACAGGGGACGGAGAATGAGCAGTTCTTC. The rearrangement links TRBV29-1 to TRBJ2-1, with 10 positions matching TRBD1. Trimming took 0 bases from V and 7 from J; bases not matched to a gene: 9. Germline CDR1 reads SQVTM; CDR2 reads ANQGSEA. The CDR3 runs to 16 residues.